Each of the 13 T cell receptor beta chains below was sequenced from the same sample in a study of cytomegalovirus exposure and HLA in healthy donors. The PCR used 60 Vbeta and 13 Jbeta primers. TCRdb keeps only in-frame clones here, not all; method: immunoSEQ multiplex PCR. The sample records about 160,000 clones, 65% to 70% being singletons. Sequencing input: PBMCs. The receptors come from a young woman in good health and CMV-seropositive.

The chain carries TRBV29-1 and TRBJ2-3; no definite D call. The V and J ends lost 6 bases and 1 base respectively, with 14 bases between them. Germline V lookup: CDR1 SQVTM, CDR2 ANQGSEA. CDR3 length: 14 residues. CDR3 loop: CSVARSFGTDTQYF. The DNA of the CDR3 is TGCAGCGTCGCGAGGTCCTTTGGCACAGATACGCAGTATTTT.

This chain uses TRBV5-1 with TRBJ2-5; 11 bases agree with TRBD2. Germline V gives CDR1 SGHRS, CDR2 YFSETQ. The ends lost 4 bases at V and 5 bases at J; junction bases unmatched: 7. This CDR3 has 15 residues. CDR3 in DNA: TGCGCCAGCAGCGCTGAACTAGCGGGAGATGAGACCCAGTACTTC. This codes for CASSAELAGDETQYF.

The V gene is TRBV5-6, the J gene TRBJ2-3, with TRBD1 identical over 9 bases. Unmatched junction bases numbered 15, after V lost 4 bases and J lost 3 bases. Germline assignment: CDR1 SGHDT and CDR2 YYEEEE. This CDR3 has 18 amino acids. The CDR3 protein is CASSRIRTGTGLTDTQYF. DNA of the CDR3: TGTGCCAGCAGCCGGATTAGAACCGGGACAGGGCTAACAGATACGCAGTATTTT.

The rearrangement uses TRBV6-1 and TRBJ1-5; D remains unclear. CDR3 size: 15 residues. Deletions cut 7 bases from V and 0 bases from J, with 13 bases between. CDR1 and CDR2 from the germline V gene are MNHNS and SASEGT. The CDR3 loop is CASTPEGTSNQPQHF. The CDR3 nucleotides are TGTGCCAGCACCCCGGAGGGCACTAGCAATCAGCCCCAGCATTTT.

CDR3 nucleotide sequence: TGTGCCGGGTCGGCCCCTGGGCGTACCGGGGAGCTGTTTTTT. Its protein product is CAGSAPGRTGELFF. The rearrangement links TRBV7-9 to TRBJ2-2, with unresolved D. CDR3 size: 14 residues. Germline CDR1 and CDR2: SEHNR and FQNEAQ (reference sequence). The V gene lost 11 bases and the J gene lost 5 bases, with 18 bases spanning the gap.

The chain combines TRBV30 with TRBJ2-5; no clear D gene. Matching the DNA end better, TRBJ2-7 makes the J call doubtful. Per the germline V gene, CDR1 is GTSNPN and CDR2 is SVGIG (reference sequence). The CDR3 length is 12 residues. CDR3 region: CAWSVRSHEQYF. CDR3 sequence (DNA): TGTGCCTGGAGCGTCCGATCCCACGAGCAGTACTTC.

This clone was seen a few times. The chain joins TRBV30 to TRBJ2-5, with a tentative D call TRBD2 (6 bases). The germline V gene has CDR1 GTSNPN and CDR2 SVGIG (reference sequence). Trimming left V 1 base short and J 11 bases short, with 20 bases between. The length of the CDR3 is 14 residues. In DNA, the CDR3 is TGTGCCTGGAGTGGCCCCGGGACTGGGAGAGAGCAGTACTTC. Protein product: CAWSGPGTGREQYF. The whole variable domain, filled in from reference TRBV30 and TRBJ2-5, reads SQTIHQWPATLVQPVGSPLSLECTVEGTSNPNLYWYRQAAGRGLQLLFYSVGIGQISSEVPQNLSASRPQDRQFILSSKKLLLSDSGFYLCAWSGPGTGREQYFGPGTRLLVL.

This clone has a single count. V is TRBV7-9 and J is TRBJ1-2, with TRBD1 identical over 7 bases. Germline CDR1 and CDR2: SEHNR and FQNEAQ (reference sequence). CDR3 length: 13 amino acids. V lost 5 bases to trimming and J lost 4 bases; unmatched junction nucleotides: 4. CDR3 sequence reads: CASSPTGIYGYTF. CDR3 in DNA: TGTGCCAGCAGCCCGACAGGGATCTATGGCTACACCTTC.

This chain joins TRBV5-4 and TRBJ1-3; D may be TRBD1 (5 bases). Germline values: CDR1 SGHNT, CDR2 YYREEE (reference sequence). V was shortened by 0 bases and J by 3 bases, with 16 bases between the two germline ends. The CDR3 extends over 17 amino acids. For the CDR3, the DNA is TGTGCCAGCAGCTTGGCCACAGGAAGTCTTAATGGAAACACCATATATTTT. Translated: CASSLATGSLNGNTIYF.

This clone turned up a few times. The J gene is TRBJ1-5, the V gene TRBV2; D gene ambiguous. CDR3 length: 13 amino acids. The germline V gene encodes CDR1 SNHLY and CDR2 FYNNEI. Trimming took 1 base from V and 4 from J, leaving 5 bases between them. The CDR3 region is CASSEDRNQPQHF. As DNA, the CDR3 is TGTGCCAGCAGTGAAGACAGAAATCAGCCCCAGCATTTT. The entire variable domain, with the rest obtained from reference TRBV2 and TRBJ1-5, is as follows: EPEVTQTPSHQVTQMGQEVILRCVPISNHLYFYWYRQILGQKVEFLVSFYNNEISEKSEIFDDQFSVERPDGSNFTLKIRSTKLEDSAMYFCASSEDRNQPQHFGDGTRLSIL.

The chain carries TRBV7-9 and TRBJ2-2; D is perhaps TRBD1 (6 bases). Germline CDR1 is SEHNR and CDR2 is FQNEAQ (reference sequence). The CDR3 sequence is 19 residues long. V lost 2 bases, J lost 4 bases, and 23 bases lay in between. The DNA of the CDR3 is TGTGCCAGCAGCTTATATAGGGACACTCGAATCCTTTCCACCGGGGAGCTGTTTTTT. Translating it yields CASSLYRDTRILSTGELFF.

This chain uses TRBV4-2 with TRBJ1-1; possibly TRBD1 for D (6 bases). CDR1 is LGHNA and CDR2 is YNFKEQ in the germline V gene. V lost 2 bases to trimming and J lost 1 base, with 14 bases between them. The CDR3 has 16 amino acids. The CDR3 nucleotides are TGTGCCAGCAGCCAAAGTATACAGGGACCGAACACTGAAGCTTTCTTT. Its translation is CASSQSIQGPNTEAFF.

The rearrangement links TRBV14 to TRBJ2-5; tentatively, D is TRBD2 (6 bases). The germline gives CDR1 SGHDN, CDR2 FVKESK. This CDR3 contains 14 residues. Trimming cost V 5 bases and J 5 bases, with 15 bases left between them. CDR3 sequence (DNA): TGTGCCAGCAGCTTCGTAGGAGGGCGGGAGACCCAGTACTTC. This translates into CASSFVGGRETQYF. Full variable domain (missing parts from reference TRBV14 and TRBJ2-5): EAGVTQFPSHSVIEKGQTVTLRCDPISGHDNLYWYRRVMGKEIKFLLHFVKESKQDESGMPNNRFLAERTGGTYSTLKVQPAELEDSGVYFCASSFVGGRETQYFGPGTRLLVL.